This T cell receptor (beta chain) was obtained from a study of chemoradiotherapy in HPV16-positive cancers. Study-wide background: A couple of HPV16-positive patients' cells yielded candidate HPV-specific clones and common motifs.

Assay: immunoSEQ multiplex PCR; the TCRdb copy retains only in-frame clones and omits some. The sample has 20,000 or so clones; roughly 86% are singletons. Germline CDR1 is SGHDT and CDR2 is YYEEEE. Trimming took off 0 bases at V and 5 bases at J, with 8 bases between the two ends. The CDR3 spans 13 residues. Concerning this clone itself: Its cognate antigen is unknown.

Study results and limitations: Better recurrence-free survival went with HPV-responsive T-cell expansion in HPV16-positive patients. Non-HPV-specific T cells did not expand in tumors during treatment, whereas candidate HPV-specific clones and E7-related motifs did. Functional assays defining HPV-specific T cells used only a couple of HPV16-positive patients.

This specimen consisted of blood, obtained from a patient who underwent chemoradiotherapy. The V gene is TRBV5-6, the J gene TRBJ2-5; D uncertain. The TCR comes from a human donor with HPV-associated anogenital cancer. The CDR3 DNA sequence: TGTGCCAGCAGCTTGGCTTTGGGGGAGACCCAGTACTTC. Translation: CASSLALGETQYF.